Below, 3 T cell receptor beta chains from the same sample are listed, as sequenced in a study of PD-1 blockade in classical Hodgkin lymphoma. The repertoire was sequenced with immunoSEQ multiplex PCR; TCRdb's copy has only in-frame clones and lacks some. The sample contains roughly 100,000 clones, around nine tenths of which appear only once. Time point noted: cycle 4 day 1 (C4D1), after 5 to 7 weeks of nivolumab. In every patient, relapse followed autologous stem cell transplantation, while exposure to brentuximab vedotin differed. The sample here was peripheral blood mononuclear cells (PBMCs), taken before the fourth cycle of nivolumab. The receptor source for this set is a human donor with classical Hodgkin lymphoma.

This clone came up a few times. The V and J genes are TRBV2 and TRBJ1-4; maybe TRBD1 (6 bases). This CDR3 is built from 13 residues. Germline CDR1 SNHLY, CDR2 FYNNEI. The V end lost 6 bases, the J end lost 7 bases, and 12 bases lay between the germline ends. The DNA of the CDR3 is TGTGCCAGCAGACCACAGGGTTTTGAAAAACTGTTTTTT. The encoded protein is CASRPQGFEKLFF.

The chain combines TRBV5-1 with TRBJ2-3; 11 nucleotides line up with TRBD1. V lost 3 bases and J lost 5; bases outside the gene matches: 8. This CDR3 spans 16 amino acids. Germline V lookup: CDR1 SGHRS, CDR2 YFSETQ. CDR3 coding DNA: TGCGCCAGCAGCTGGGACAGGGGGAAGACCGAAGATACGCAGTATTTT. Protein: CASSWDRGKTEDTQYF. Full variable domain (outside the CDR3, taken from reference TRBV5-1 and TRBJ2-3): KAGVTQTPRYLIKTRGQQVTLSCSPISGHRSVSWYQQTPGQGLQFLFEYFSETQRNKGNFPGRFSGRQFSNSRSEMNVSTLELGDSALYLCASSWDRGKTEDTQYFGPGTRLTVL.

The chain employs TRBV7-2 and TRBJ1-4; 7 bases fit TRBD1. This CDR3 region has 15 residues. Germline CDR1 is SGHTA and CDR2 is FQGNSA. With V trimmed by 5 bases and J by 0 bases, 3 bases remained unmatched. CDR3 bases: TGTGCCAGCAGCGTGGGACAGACAACTAATGAAAAACTGTTTTTT. This gives the protein CASSVGQTTNEKLFF.